This T cell receptor (beta chain) was identified in a study of radiation and T cells in renal cell carcinoma. Study background: Nephrectomy followed 15 Gy stereotactic body radiation by 4 weeks. Whole-study results and caveats: From baseline, blood top tumor clonotypes peaked at 2 weeks post-radiation.

Time point noted: blood 2 weeks post-SBRT. Noted treatment: 15 Gy SBRT to primary tumor, nephrectomy 4 weeks later. Radiation-treated patients gave blood at baseline, week 2 and week 4. This renal cell carcinoma was of the clear cell type. A remark on this clone: Its specificity is not known.

V lost 2 bases, J lost 0 bases, and 11 bases lay in between. The germline V gene has CDR1 LNHDA and CDR2 SQIVND (reference sequence). The CDR3 runs 15 residues. TCRdb keeps only in-frame clones here, not all; method: immunoSEQ multiplex PCR. This sample has 65,000 to 80,000 clones, with roughly 85% found just once. The rearrangement links TRBV19 to TRBJ2-7; no clear D. The sequenced sample was blood, obtained from a patient whose treatment included radiotherapy and nephrectomy. The sequence came from a woman in her forties or fifties with renal cell carcinoma. In DNA form, the CDR3 reads TGTGCCAGTAGTATAACTGGCGGTACCTCCTACGAGCAGTACTTC. Its translation: CASSITGGTSYEQYF. The full variable domain, its missing parts supplied by reference TRBV19 and TRBJ2-7, is DGGITQSPKYLFRKEGQNVTLSCEQNLNHDAMYWYRQDPGQGLRLIYYSQIVNDFQKGDIAEGYSVSREKKESFPLTVTSAQKNPTAFYLCASSITGGTSYEQYFGPGTRLTVT.